These 32 T cell receptor beta chains were all obtained from the same sample, sequenced in a study of Graves' ophthalmopathy and Graves' hyperthyroidism. CDR3 regions of TCR beta were amplified from RNA transcripts. The first round was an RT-PCR with HTBI primers, and the second round was a multiplex PCR. TCRdb reprocessed the multiplex PCR reads with MiXCR, giving one entry per CDR3 protein. Altogether 900,000 to 1,200,000 distinct CDR3 sequences are present, about 36% being singletons, with the ten largest covering 8.5% to 14%. Sequencing was done on a sample of peripheral blood or thyroid tissue (not recorded which). The receptor set was obtained from an adult man with Graves' hyperthyroidism.

This clonotype was seen many times. This sequence joins TRBV11-2 and TRBJ1-4, with TRBD1 as a possible D gene (5 bases). V lost 7 bases to trimming and J lost 7 bases, with 16 bases between them. The CDR3 totals 14 residues. Germline assignment: CDR1 SGHAT and CDR2 FQNNGV. The CDR3 reads CASTRRRGSEKLFF. The DNA for the CDR3 is TGTGCCAGCACCAGACGCCGGGGGAGTGAAAAACTGTTTTTT.

This chain joins TRBV7-8 and TRBJ2-7; the D gene is possibly TRBD1 (6 bases). There are 12 residues in the CDR3. The V end was cut by 6 bases, the J end by 6 bases, with 12 bases between. From germline, CDR1 is SGHVS and CDR2 FQNEAQ. The CDR3 DNA sequence: TGTGCCAGCAGAACAGGGAAAGGCGAGCAGTACTTC. The encoded protein is CASRTGKGEQYF.

The chain links TRBV20-1 to TRBJ1-5; D possibly corresponds to TRBD1 (5 bases). Germline values: CDR1 DFQATT, CDR2 SNEGSKA (reference sequence). V lost 6 bases and J 1 base, leaving 19 bases between the germline ends. The CDR3 has 16 residues. CDR3: CSAQDTVRGSNQPQHF. The CDR3 bases are TGCAGTGCCCAAGACACGGTTCGGGGGAGCAATCAGCCCCAGCATTTT.

For this clonotype: A much larger clone differs from this one at a single base, so this may be a read error. The chain uses TRBV7-9 and TRBJ2-2; maybe TRBD2 (5 bases). Germline lookup yields CDR1 SEHNR and CDR2 FQNEAQ (reference sequence). Trimming removed 2 bases from V and 6 bases from J, with 16 bases in between. The CDR3 sequence is 16 residues long. The CDR3 here is CASSLRVLAGAGELFF. The CDR3 region has the DNA TGTGCCAGCAGCTTACGTGTGCTAGCTGGGGCCGGGGAGCTGTTTTTT.

This clonotype was found many times. This chain uses TRBV7-9 with TRBJ1-6, with D perhaps matching TRBD1 (6 bases). The V end was cut by 1 base, the J end by 8 bases, with 12 bases between. The CDR3 has 15 amino acids. Germline CDR1 is SEHNR and CDR2 is FQNEAQ (reference sequence). The CDR3 sequence: CASSLEAQGHSPLHF. The CDR3 region has the DNA TGTGCCAGCAGCTTAGAGGCTCAGGGGCATTCACCCCTCCACTTT.

This clonotype occurred a few times. V usage is TRBV12-3 or TRBV12-4 and J usage is TRBJ2-7; possible D gene TRBD1, 5 bases. The CDR3 is made up of 13 amino acids. The V end lost 5 bases, the J end lost 5 bases, and 13 bases lay between the germline ends. Here the CDR3 DNA reads TGTGCCAGCAGTGTTTGGGGCCGGGACGAGCAGTACTTC. Protein product: CASSVWGRDEQYF.

The gene calls are TRBV4-1 and TRBJ2-6; 15 nucleotides agree with TRBD2. The CDR3 is 20 residues long. With 5 bases clipped from V and 0 bases from J, the junction kept 8 bases outside the gene matches. Germline V CDR1 and CDR2: MGHRA, YSYEKL. The CDR3 protein is CASSARGTSGGYSGANVLTF. CDR3 nucleotide sequence: TGCGCCAGCAGCGCCAGAGGGACTAGCGGGGGGTACTCTGGGGCCAACGTCCTGACTTTC.

V is TRBV7-3 and J is TRBJ1-1; 8 nucleotides line up with TRBD1. The germline V gene has CDR1 SGHTA and CDR2 FQGTGA. The CDR3 is made up of 18 amino acids. V was clipped by 3 bases and J by 1 base; unmatched bases: 13. Here the CDR3 reads CASSLQPHGQGTNTEAFF. The CDR3 DNA is TGTGCCAGCAGCTTGCAACCTCATGGACAGGGAACGAACACTGAAGCTTTCTTT.

Notes on this clonotype: A much larger clone differs by one base, so this may be a read error. The chain employs TRBV20-1 and TRBJ1-4, with 10 bases aligning to TRBD1. V lost 5 bases and J lost 12; bases outside the gene matches: 15. CDR3 length: 15 amino acids. Per the germline V gene, CDR1 is DFQATT and CDR2 is SNEGSKA (reference sequence). The CDR3 loop is CSASHTGTGVEELFF. Written as DNA, the CDR3 is TGCAGTGCTTCGCACACCGGGACAGGGGTGGAAGAACTGTTTTTT.

This clonotype was counted between two and nine times. The CDR3 DNA reads TGCGCCAGCAGCCTAAACAGGGGAAATAATTCACCCCTCCACTTT. It specifies CASSLNRGNNSPLHF. The gene calls are TRBV4-3 and TRBJ1-6, with 7 bases fitting TRBD1. J gave up 5 bases and V 4 bases, and 5 bases lay outside the gene matches. Germline V gene lookup returns CDR1 LGHNA and CDR2 YSLEER. This CDR3 has 15 residues.

The chain employs TRBV20-1 and TRBJ2-7; TRBD2 matches 11 bases. J gave up 4 bases and V 3 bases, and 5 bases lay outside the gene matches. Germline V gene data show CDR1 as DFQATT and CDR2 as SNEGSKA (reference sequence). The CDR3 runs to 14 residues. The CDR3 DNA reads TGCAGTGCTAGTCTTCTAGCGGGAGGTTACGAGCAGTACTTC. Its translation is CSASLLAGGYEQYF.

This clonotype was seen repeatedly, ten times or more. This chain links TRBV10-3 with TRBJ2-5, with TRBD1 matching 11 bases. Germline CDR1 ENHRY, CDR2 SYGVKD. J gave up 2 bases and V 4 bases, and 6 bases lay outside the gene matches. This CDR3 spans 16 amino acids. The CDR3 reads CAISGFGTGGQETQYF. CDR3 sequence (DNA): TGTGCCATCAGTGGGTTCGGGACAGGGGGACAAGAGACCCAGTACTTC.

This clonotype has ten or more counts. This chain links TRBV7-2 with TRBJ2-7; TRBD1 matches 9 bases. The V segment lost 5 bases and the J segment 3 bases; nucleotides outside the gene matches: 14. CDR1 and CDR2 from the germline V gene are SGHTA and FQGNSA. The CDR3 is 17 amino acids. The CDR3 bases are TGTGCCAGCAGCGCCACCGGGACAGGGTACTTCGGCTACGAGCAGTACTTC. Its protein product is CASSATGTGYFGYEQYF.

This clonotype came up many times. The chain recombines TRBV19 with TRBJ1-5; tentative D call: TRBD1 (6 bases). The CDR3 is 13 amino acids. The germline CDR1 and CDR2 sequences are LNHDA and SQIVND (reference sequence). Trimming took 6 bases from V and 6 from J, leaving 12 bases between them. The CDR3 DNA sequence: TGTGCCAGTAGCGGACAGATTCGTCAGCCCCAGCATTTT. Amino acid sequence: CASSGQIRQPQHF.

The chain uses TRBV18 and TRBJ2-5; D is undetermined. The ends were cut back, 5 bases at V and 4 bases at J, with 11 bases in the middle. The CDR3 sequence is 13 residues long. Per germline, CDR1 KGHSH and CDR2 LQKENI. In DNA, the CDR3 is TGTGCCAGCTCAGCAGGTTCGCGAGAGACCCAGTACTTC. Its translation is CASSAGSRETQYF.

For this clonotype: With a much larger clone just one base away, this may be a read error. The genes are TRBV7-9 and TRBJ2-7, with 10 bases fitting TRBD1. Germline V gene sequence: CDR1 SEHNR, CDR2 FQNEAQ (reference sequence). The CDR3 is 14 residues long. This CDR3 reads CASSVGQGPNEQHF. CDR3 bases: TGTGCCAGCAGCGTGGGACAGGGGCCGAACGAGCAGCACTTC.

This clonotype was seen only a few times. The chain uses TRBV3-1 and TRBJ1-2, with 9 bases matching TRBD1. The CDR3 is 14 amino acids. With V trimmed by 2 bases and J by 8 bases, 6 bases remained unmatched. Germline CDR1 reads LGHDT; CDR2 reads YNNKEL (reference sequence). The CDR3 region is CASSQRGQGRGYTF. For the CDR3, the DNA is TGTGCCAGCAGCCAAAGAGGACAGGGGCGCGGCTACACCTTC. The variable domain in full, with the rest retrieved from reference TRBV3-1 and TRBJ1-2, is DTAVSQTPKYLVTQMGNDKSIKCEQNLGHDTMYWYKQDSKKFLKIMFSYNNKELIINETVPNRFSPKSPDKAHLNLHINSLELGDSAVYFCASSQRGQGRGYTFGSGTRLTVV.

The rearrangement links TRBV2 to TRBJ2-7, with 9 bases matching TRBD2. There are 15 residues in the CDR3. The germline CDR1 and CDR2 sequences are SNHLY and FYNNEI. V dropped 6 bases and J dropped 6; count of bases not matched to a gene: 12. The CDR3 nucleotides are TGTGCCAGCAGCCTGACTAGCGGAGGCGGTGGCGAGCAGTACTTC. Protein sequence: CASSLTSGGGGEQYF.

A single count supports this clonotype. The chain links TRBV4-2 to TRBJ1-5; D is ambiguous. Germline CDR1 is LGHNA and CDR2 is YNFKEQ. The CDR3 runs 15 residues. V was pared by 0 bases and J by 5 bases, with 11 bases between. CDR3 in DNA: TGTGCCAGCAGCCAAGATGGATCCTTTGATCAGCCCCAGCATTTT. Translating gives CASSQDGSFDQPQHF.

The chain is built from TRBV25-1 and TRBJ1-6; 8 nucleotides agree with TRBD1. The CDR3 has 15 amino acids. In germline, CDR1 is MGHDK, CDR2 SYGVNS. V dropped 6 bases and J dropped 8; count of bases not matched to a gene: 9. In nucleotides, the CDR3 is TGTGCCAGCAGGGAGACAGGGGACCCGTATTCACCCCTCCACTTT. Amino acids: CASRETGDPYSPLHF. Full variable domain (rest looked up from reference TRBV25-1 and TRBJ1-6): EADIYQTPRYLVIGTGKKITLECSQTMGHDKMYWYQQDPGMELHLIHYSYGVNSTEKGDLSSESTVSRIRTEHFPLTLESARPSHTSQYLCASRETGDPYSPLHFGNGTRLTVT.

The chain links TRBV19 to TRBJ1-2; TRBD1 matches 7 bases. The V segment lost 4 bases and the J segment 3 bases; nucleotides outside the gene matches: 8. This CDR3 is 15 amino acids long. Per the germline V gene, CDR1 is LNHDA and CDR2 is SQIVND (reference sequence). The CDR3 region is CASSTYRTGYYGYTF. The CDR3 coding sequence is TGTGCCAGTAGTACCTACCGGACAGGCTACTATGGCTACACCTTC.

V and J are TRBV10-3 and TRBJ1-2; D possibly corresponds to TRBD1 (5 bases). Germline CDR1 reads ENHRY; CDR2 reads SYGVKD. The CDR3 runs to 15 residues. Trimming removed 2 bases at V and 5 bases at J, with 15 bases between. Here the CDR3 DNA reads TGTGCCATCAGTGAGGTCCCGGGACGGACGTATGGCTACACCTTC. Its translation: CAISEVPGRTYGYTF.

This clonotype showed up many times. The J gene is TRBJ1-3, the V gene TRBV29-1; TRBD1 matches 9 bases. The ends lost 6 bases at V and 8 bases at J; junction bases unmatched: 5. CDR3 length: 12 residues. CDR1 and CDR2 from the germline V gene are SQVTM and ANQGSEA. The CDR3 reads CSVYDRGDTIYF. For the CDR3, the DNA is TGCAGCGTATACGACAGGGGGGACACCATATATTTT. Looking up the rest from reference TRBV29-1 and TRBJ1-3 gives the full variable domain: SAVISQKPSRDICQRGTSLTIQCQVDSQVTMMFWYRQQPGQSLTLIATANQGSEATYESGFVIDKFPISRPNLTFSTLTVSNMSPEDSSIYLCSVYDRGDTIYFGEGSWLTVV.

In regard to this clonotype: A read error may produce the germline difference seen at one junction end. V and J are TRBV6-1 and TRBJ1-5; TRBD1 might be the D (5 bases). The CDR3 sequence is 17 residues long. In germline, CDR1 is MNHNS, CDR2 SASEGT. CDR3 sequence (DNA): TGTGCCAGCAATGAAAGGGCGATGGGGGTTGGCAATCAGCCCCAGCATTTT. Residues: CASNERAMGVGNQPQHF.

This rearrangement joins TRBV24-1 to TRBJ2-1; 9 positions match TRBD1. The V gene end was trimmed by 1 base and the J gene end by 6 bases; junction bases not matched to a gene: 3. This CDR3 region has 15 residues. Germline CDR1 and CDR2: KGHDR and SFDVKD. This CDR3 is CATSDFPGQGNEQFF. Written as DNA, the CDR3 is TGTGCCACCAGTGATTTCCCGGGACAGGGCAATGAGCAGTTCTTC.

The chain uses TRBV10-1 and TRBJ2-7; 10 bases are shared with TRBD1. This CDR3 spans 16 amino acids. V lost 3 bases to trimming and J lost 3 bases; unmatched junction nucleotides: 8. Germline lookup yields CDR1 WNHNN and CDR2 SYGVQD (reference sequence). CDR3 residues: CASSDHAGQGNYEQYF. The CDR3 nucleotides are TGCGCCAGCAGTGACCATGCGGGACAGGGGAACTACGAGCAGTACTTC.

The chain uses TRBV6-5 and TRBJ1-6; D is perhaps TRBD1 (5 bases). V lost 0 bases and J 10 bases, leaving 10 bases between the germline ends. The germline V gene has CDR1 MNHEY and CDR2 SVGAGI. The CDR3 totals 14 residues. CDR3 region: CASSYSPGGSPLHF. CDR3 bases: TGTGCCAGCAGTTACTCCCCCGGGGGATCACCCCTCCACTTT.

This clonotype was seen ten or more times. The J gene is TRBJ2-5, the V gene TRBV29-1; D is possibly TRBD2 (6 bases). The CDR3 has 13 residues. Germline loops: CDR1 SQVTM, CDR2 ANQGSEA. CDR3 protein: CTYREWGQETQYF. DNA for the CDR3: TGCACCTATCGGGAGTGGGGCCAAGAGACCCAGTACTTC.

The chain couples TRBV25-1 to TRBJ1-5; TRBD1 matches 9 bases. CDR1 MGHDK and CDR2 SYGVNS come from the germline V gene. The CDR3 runs to 16 residues. V dropped 6 bases and J dropped 6; count of bases not matched to a gene: 12. Here the CDR3 reads CASRGTGGLSGQPQHF. CDR3 coding DNA: TGTGCCAGCAGGGGAACAGGGGGCTTATCGGGTCAGCCCCAGCATTTT.

This clonotype was observed at least ten times. The gene calls are TRBV6-2 or TRBV6-3 and TRBJ1-2, with D perhaps matching TRBD1 (5 bases). CDR1 is MNHEY, CDR2 SVGEGT, per germline. Trimming took off 11 bases at V and 4 bases at J, with 14 bases between the two ends. This CDR3 spans 12 amino acids. CDR3 in amino acids: CASGAEIYGYTF. The CDR3 bases are TGTGCCTCCGGGGCCGAGATCTATGGCTACACCTTC.

There are many counts of this clonotype. The rearrangement uses TRBV6-5 and TRBJ2-5; 7 bases align to TRBD1. This CDR3 region has 14 residues. The V segment lost 4 bases and the J segment 4 bases; nucleotides outside the gene matches: 6. Germline V gene lookup returns CDR1 MNHEY and CDR2 SVGAGI. CDR3: CASSLQGVGETQYF. The CDR3 DNA reads as TGTGCCAGCAGTTTGCAGGGGGTAGGAGAGACCCAGTACTTC.

The J gene is TRBJ1-5, the V gene TRBV29-1; D remains ambiguous. Germline V gives CDR1 SQVTM, CDR2 ANQGSEA. The CDR3 sequence is 12 residues long. The CDR3 loop is CSFGQSNQPQHF. DNA for the CDR3: TGCAGTTTCGGGCAGTCTAATCAGCCCCAGCATTTT. Combining the CDR3 with reference TRBV29-1 and TRBJ1-5 gives the whole variable domain SAVISQKPSRDICQRGTSLTIQCQVDSQVTMMFWYRQQPGQSLTLIATANQGSEATYESGFVIDKFPISRPNLTFSTLTVSNMSPEDSSIYLCSFGQSNQPQHFGDGTRLSIL.